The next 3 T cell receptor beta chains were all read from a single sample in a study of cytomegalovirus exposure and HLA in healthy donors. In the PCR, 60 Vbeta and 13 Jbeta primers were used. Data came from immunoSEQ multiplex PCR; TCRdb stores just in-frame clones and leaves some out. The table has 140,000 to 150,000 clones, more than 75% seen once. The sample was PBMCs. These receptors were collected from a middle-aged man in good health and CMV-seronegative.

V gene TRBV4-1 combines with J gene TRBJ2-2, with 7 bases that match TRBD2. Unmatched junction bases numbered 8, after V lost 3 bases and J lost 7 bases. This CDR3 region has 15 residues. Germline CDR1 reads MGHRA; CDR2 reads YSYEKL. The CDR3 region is CASSQAGLGNGELFF. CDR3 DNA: TGCGCCAGCAGCCAGGCCGGACTAGGGAACGGGGAGCTGTTTTTT.

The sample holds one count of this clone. The CDR3 here is CASSPMVAPNEAFF. In DNA form, the CDR3 reads TGTGCCAGCAGCCCGATGGTGGCTCCCAATGAAGCTTTCTTT. The chain couples TRBV5-5 to TRBJ1-1; no definite D call. Germline V lookup: CDR1 SGHKS, CDR2 YYEKEE (reference sequence). The CDR3 runs to 14 residues. Trimming pared 4 bases from V and 7 bases from J, leaving 17 bases between.

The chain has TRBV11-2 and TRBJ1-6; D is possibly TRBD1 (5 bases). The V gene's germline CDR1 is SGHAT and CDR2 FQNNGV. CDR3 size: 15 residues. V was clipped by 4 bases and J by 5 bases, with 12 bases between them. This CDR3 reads CASSSGTVDNSPLHF. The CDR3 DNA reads TGTGCCAGCAGCTCCGGGACTGTAGATAATTCACCCCTCCACTTT.